This passage covers 29 T cell receptor beta chains from one sample sequenced in a study of blood T cell repertoires in COVID-19. Clones were read by immunoSEQ multiplex PCR, and TCRdb kept only the in-frame ones, dropping some. The sample has 140,000 to 150,000 clones; approximately 82% are singletons. Sequencing was done on a sample of peripheral blood. The receptors shown here come from a human donor with acute or convalescent COVID-19. The donor label of this sample is uncertain.

The CDR3 nucleotides are TGTGCCAGCAGCGACAGAGCACACTATGGCTACACCTTC. Its protein product is CASSDRAHYGYTF. This rearrangement joins TRBV2 to TRBJ1-2; possibly TRBD1 for D (5 bases). The CDR3 is 13 residues long. Germline V gene sequence: CDR1 SNHLY, CDR2 FYNNEI. Trimming left V 6 bases short and J 3 bases short, with 11 bases between.

The V and J genes are TRBV5-1 and TRBJ2-1; D might be TRBD1 (5 bases). This CDR3 is 14 amino acids long. V lost 5 bases, J lost 3 bases, and 12 bases lay in between. Per germline, CDR1 SGHRS and CDR2 YFSETQ. DNA of the CDR3: TGCGCCAGCAGATTACATGACAGCTACAATGAGCAGTTCTTC. This sequence encodes CASRLHDSYNEQFF.

The V call is TRBV18, the J call TRBJ1-4; no clear D gene. CDR3 size: 15 residues. V was trimmed by 6 bases and J by 7 bases, leaving 18 bases between them. Germline V CDR1 and CDR2: KGHSH, LQKENI. The CDR3 sequence is CASSISRGPREKLFF. CDR3 coding DNA: TGTGCCAGCTCCATATCCCGGGGTCCTCGTGAAAAACTGTTTTTT.

CDR3 DNA: TGTGCCAGCTCACCATCGGGGTTGGCGGGAAACACCATATATTTT. This translates into CASSPSGLAGNTIYF. The J gene is TRBJ1-3, the V gene TRBV18; the D is unclear. The CDR3 has 15 residues. Trimming shortened V by 2 bases and J by 4 bases, and 12 bases separated the two germline ends. The V gene's germline CDR1 is KGHSH and CDR2 LQKENI.

This chain joins TRBV5-1 and TRBJ2-6, with D perhaps TRBD1 (5 bases). V gave up 0 bases and J gave up 1 base, with 5 bases separating them. The CDR3 extends over 15 amino acids. Germline V CDR1 and CDR2: SGHRS, YFSETQ. As DNA, the CDR3 is TGCGCCAGCAGCTTGGAGGGGTCTGGGGCCAACGTCCTGACTTTC. Translation: CASSLEGSGANVLTF.

This clone was detected a few times. The genes are TRBV5-1 and TRBJ2-7, with 10 bases fitting TRBD1. Germline CDR1 reads SGHRS; CDR2 reads YFSETQ. V gave up 7 bases and J gave up 2 bases; unmatched junction bases: 0. The CDR3 has 12 amino acids. In nucleotides, the CDR3 is TGCGCCAGCGGGACAGGGGCCTACGAGCAGTACTTC. As protein: CASGTGAYEQYF.

The rearrangement joins TRBV2 to TRBJ1-2, with 8 positions matching TRBD1. This CDR3 has 13 residues. Germline CDR1 and CDR2: SNHLY and FYNNEI. J lost 1 base, V lost 6 bases, and 1 base had no gene match. The CDR3 region has the DNA TGTGCCAGCAGAGGACAGGGTAACTATGGCTACACCTTC. Translating it yields CASRGQGNYGYTF.

The rearrangement joins TRBV6-5 to TRBJ2-7, with 10 bases fitting TRBD1. With 8 bases clipped from V and 3 bases from J, the junction kept 7 bases outside the gene matches. CDR1 is MNHEY and CDR2 is SVGAGI in the germline V gene. The CDR3 covers 14 residues. CDR3 DNA sequence: TGTGCCAGCCCAGGGGACAGGGGATTCTACGAGCAGTACTTC. This codes for CASPGDRGFYEQYF.

The chain employs TRBV6-5 and TRBJ1-5, with 9 bases matching TRBD1. The J segment lost 7 bases and the V segment lost 6 bases, leaving 7 bases of the junction unmatched. Looked up from germline, CDR1 is MNHEY and CDR2 is SVGAGI. The CDR3 is made up of 14 amino acids. The CDR3: CASRGQGTGQPQHF. DNA of the CDR3: TGTGCCAGCAGGGGACAGGGTACGGGACAGCCCCAGCATTTT.

This clone was counted at least ten times. V gene TRBV7-9 combines with J gene TRBJ2-3; 11 nucleotides align to TRBD1. CDR3 size: 14 residues. Germline CDR1 and CDR2: SEHNR and FQNEAQ (reference sequence). V trimming: 4 bases; J trimming: 4 bases; junction bases outside the gene matches: 1. The CDR3 loop reads CASSWGQGADTQYF. CDR3 DNA sequence: TGTGCCAGCAGCTGGGGACAGGGGGCAGATACGCAGTATTTT.

In its sample, this clone was seen many times. The chain uses TRBV10-3 and TRBJ2-7; TRBD1 matches at 8 bases. CDR3 length equals 12 residues. The V gene end was trimmed by 10 bases and the J gene end by 2 bases; junction bases not matched to a gene: 4. Germline V gene data show CDR1 as ENHRY and CDR2 as SYGVKD. The DNA for the CDR3 is TGTGCCACTGGACAGGGTACCTACGAGCAGTACTTC. Protein product: CATGQGTYEQYF.

V is TRBV5-5 and J is TRBJ2-7; 8 bases map to TRBD2. Germline trimming cut 5 bases from V and 0 bases from J; bases unmatched to any gene: 7. Germline V gene lookup returns CDR1 SGHKS and CDR2 YYEKEE (reference sequence). CDR3 length equals 15 residues. The CDR3 DNA reads as TGTGCCAGCAGGCCCACTAGCGGCCCCTCCTACGAGCAGTACTTC. Protein: CASRPTSGPSYEQYF.

The CDR3 sequence is CASSQHRGTVYEKLFF. The CDR3 nucleotides are TGTGCCAGCAGCCAACACAGAGGGACAGTCTATGAAAAACTGTTTTTT. This rearrangement joins TRBV3-1 (or the pseudogene TRBV3-2) to TRBJ1-4, with TRBD1 matching 7 bases. The length of the CDR3 is 16 residues. Germline V gene data show CDR1 as LGHDT and CDR2 as YNNKEL (reference sequence). The J segment lost 6 bases and the V segment lost 2 bases, leaving 9 bases of the junction unmatched.

The chain recombines TRBV6-2 or TRBV6-3 with TRBJ2-1, with D hard to call. CDR1 and CDR2 (germline): MNHEY, SVGEGT. This CDR3 contains 14 residues. Trimming left V 5 bases short and J 10 bases short, with 18 bases between. The CDR3: CASSQHWANAEQFF. The DNA of the CDR3 is TGTGCCAGCAGTCAGCACTGGGCCAACGCGGAGCAGTTCTTC.

Only one count was recorded for this clone. V and J are TRBV6-6 and TRBJ2-1; 10 nucleotides match TRBD1. The CDR3 runs to 15 residues. J gave up 7 bases and V 7 bases, and 10 bases lay outside the gene matches. Per germline, CDR1 MNHNY and CDR2 SVGAGI (reference sequence). In DNA, the CDR3 is TGTGCCAGCAAATTTGCAGACAGGGGGCGAAATGAGCAGTTCTTC. Its translation is CASKFADRGRNEQFF.

A few counts support this clone. The chain joins TRBV5-5 to TRBJ2-1, with D maybe TRBD2 (5 bases). The germline CDR1 and CDR2 sequences are SGHKS and YYEKEE (reference sequence). This CDR3 comprises 13 residues. The germline V and J ends were trimmed by 2 bases and 6 bases, with 9 bases remaining between them. The CDR3 reads CASSFGVGNEQFF. The CDR3 nucleotides read TGTGCCAGCAGCTTCGGGGTAGGCAATGAGCAGTTCTTC.

The V call is TRBV5-1, the J call TRBJ2-7; 8 bases are shared with TRBD1. The length of the CDR3 is 14 residues. V shed 5 bases, J shed 2 bases, and the junction held 6 bases outside the gene matches. The germline gives CDR1 SGHRS, CDR2 YFSETQ. This CDR3 reads CASRIRQGPYEQYF. In DNA form, the CDR3 reads TGCGCCAGCAGGATTCGACAGGGGCCCTACGAGCAGTACTTC.

The chain combines TRBV6-2 or TRBV6-3 with TRBJ1-4; 9 bases fit TRBD1. The CDR3 spans 15 residues. Germline V gives CDR1 MNHEY, CDR2 SVGEGT. Trimming removed 5 bases from V and 6 bases from J; junction bases left unmatched: 7. CDR3 sequence reads: CASSDTGGADEKLFF. Written as DNA, the CDR3 is TGTGCCAGCAGTGATACAGGGGGCGCGGATGAAAAACTGTTTTTT.

The rearrangement uses TRBV19 and TRBJ1-1; 10 nucleotides match TRBD1. The ends lost 5 bases at V and 0 bases at J; junction bases unmatched: 15. The CDR3 extends over 19 amino acids. Germline values: CDR1 LNHDA, CDR2 SQIVND (reference sequence). The CDR3 DNA reads as TGTGCCAGTAGTTCCACCCAGGGACAGGGGCGTGTTATGAACACTGAAGCTTTCTTT. Amino acids: CASSSTQGQGRVMNTEAFF.

In its sample, this clone was seen once. The chain is built from TRBV12-5 and TRBJ1-1; D ambiguous. From germline, CDR1 is LGHNT and CDR2 FRNRAP. Between the trimmed V and J ends, which lost 1 base and 1 base, there was a span of 10 bases. This CDR3 is built from 15 residues. CDR3 sequence: CASGLGWAGNTEAFF. Written as DNA, the CDR3 is TGTGCTAGTGGTTTGGGCTGGGCAGGGAACACTGAAGCTTTCTTT. The entire variable domain, with the rest obtained from reference TRBV12-5 and TRBJ1-1, is as follows: DARVTQTPRHKVTEMGQEVTMRCQPILGHNTVFWYRQTMMQGLELLAYFRNRAPLDDSGMPKDRFSAEMPDATLATLKIQPSEPRDSAVYFCASGLGWAGNTEAFFGQGTRLTVV.

This CDR3 is CASRPVTGSYNEQFF. The CDR3 DNA reads TGCGCCAGCAGGCCCGTGACAGGAAGCTACAATGAGCAGTTCTTC. The chain combines TRBV5-1 with TRBJ2-1, with a weak D call TRBD1 (6 bases). V was shortened by 5 bases and J by 3 bases, with 15 bases between the two germline ends. Germline V gene data show CDR1 as SGHRS and CDR2 as YFSETQ. This CDR3 is 15 amino acids long.

Of note for this clone: Germline is not matched at one junction end, which may reflect a read error. V is TRBV4-1 and J is TRBJ1-2; possibly TRBD1 for D (5 bases). The length of the CDR3 is 16 residues. Germline values: CDR1 MGHRA, CDR2 YSYEKL. As DNA, the CDR3 is TGCGCCAGCAGGCAAGGGGCAGGTACCTTAGGCTATGGCTACACCTTC. The encoded protein is CASRQGAGTLGYGYTF.

This clone was found a few times. J is TRBJ1-4 and V is TRBV30; D not resolved. Germline lookup yields CDR1 GTSNPN and CDR2 SVGIG (reference sequence). V was cut by 5 bases and J by 5 bases, with 12 bases left in between. This CDR3 contains 13 residues. The DNA for the CDR3 is TGTGCCTGGGGGTTACAGATCAATGAAAAACTGTTTTTT. Amino acid sequence: CAWGLQINEKLFF.

This clone has just a few counts. The V call is TRBV7-3, the J call TRBJ2-7, with TRBD1 as a possible D gene (5 bases). The CDR3 extends over 15 amino acids. Germline lookup yields CDR1 SGHTA and CDR2 FQGTGA. V was pared by 0 bases and J by 3 bases, with 12 bases between. This CDR3 reads CASSLTGGQSYEQYF. In DNA form, the CDR3 reads TGTGCCAGCAGCTTAACGGGTGGACAAAGCTACGAGCAGTACTTC.

V and J are TRBV6-5 and TRBJ2-2; D might be TRBD2 (5 bases). The CDR3 has 15 amino acids. Germline loops: CDR1 MNHEY, CDR2 SVGAGI. V was shortened by 0 bases and J by 1 base, with 6 bases between the two germline ends. The CDR3 reads CASSYSGRNTGELFF. Written as DNA, the CDR3 is TGTGCCAGCAGTTACTCTGGGAGGAACACCGGGGAGCTGTTTTTT.

This rearrangement joins TRBV6-5 to TRBJ2-2; D is ambiguous. This CDR3 comprises 13 residues. V shed 6 bases and J shed 1 base, with 6 bases lying between them. CDR1 is MNHEY, CDR2 SVGAGI, per germline. The CDR3 DNA sequence: TGTGCCAGCAGGCGAGAGAACACCGGGGAGCTGTTTTTT. It encodes CASRRENTGELFF.

This clone showed up many times. The sample has other DNA sequences that encode this CDR3 too. V is TRBV7-9 and J is TRBJ1-2, with D perhaps matching TRBD1 (5 bases). The CDR3 is 14 amino acids. The V end was cut by 1 base, the J end by 2 bases, with 8 bases between. Germline loops: CDR1 SEHNR, CDR2 FQNEAQ (reference sequence). For the CDR3, the DNA is TGTGCCAGCAGCTTAGGGCAGGGCAACTATGGCTACACCTTC. Amino acid sequence: CASSLGQGNYGYTF.

This clone was counted once. The genes are TRBV7-8 and TRBJ2-7; no reliable D call. CDR3 size: 15 residues. Germline CDR1 and CDR2: SGHVS and FQNEAQ. Deletions cut 1 base from V and 2 bases from J, with 12 bases between. The CDR3 sequence: CASSLGWAATYEQYF. The CDR3 DNA reads TGTGCCAGCAGCTTAGGGTGGGCAGCTACCTACGAGCAGTACTTC. The full variable domain, its missing parts supplied by reference TRBV7-8 and TRBJ2-7, is GAGVSQSPRYKVAKRGQDVALRCDPISGHVSLFWYQQALGQGPEFLTYFQNEAQLDKSGLPSDRFFAERPEGSVSTLKIQRTQQEDSAVYLCASSLGWAATYEQYFGPGTRLTVT.

The chain carries TRBV7-9 and TRBJ2-2; 8 bases match TRBD1. Per germline, CDR1 SEHNR and CDR2 FQNEAQ (reference sequence). The J segment lost 3 bases and the V segment lost 5 bases, leaving 8 bases of the junction unmatched. The CDR3 has 16 amino acids. The DNA of the CDR3 is TGTGCCAGCAGCCTTCCGACAGGGGACCACACCGGGGAGCTGTTTTTT. Protein product: CASSLPTGDHTGELFF.